The 9 T cell receptor beta chains below all came from one sample that was sequenced in a study of T cells after yellow fever vaccination. MiXCR, applied by TCRdb to the 5' RACE reads, yields one record per CDR3 protein. Of roughly 350,000 distinct CDR3 sequences detected, about 4% appear once; the ten largest clones hold 20% to 25%. Material: PBMCs, obtained 5 days after the yellow fever booster vaccination. The origin of the receptors is a man younger than 35 who received the YFV17D yellow fever vaccine.

A few counts support this clonotype. The J gene is TRBJ1-4, the V gene TRBV6-1, with 7 bases identical to TRBD1. The ends lost 5 bases at V and 7 bases at J; junction bases unmatched: 7. CDR1 and CDR2 from the germline V gene are MNHNS and SASEGT. The CDR3 contains 14 residues. The CDR3 DNA reads TGTGCCAGCAGTACTCCGGGACAGCGTGAAAAACTGTTTTTT. This sequence encodes CASSTPGQREKLFF.

The chain joins TRBV23-1 to TRBJ1-6; tentatively, D is TRBD1 (5 bases). TRBV23-1 qualifies as an ORF whose function is uncertain. Trimming cost V 0 bases and J 10 bases, with 13 bases left between them. The CDR3 is made up of 15 amino acids. This CDR3 reads CASSQSARAASPLHF. The CDR3 DNA is TGCGCCAGCAGTCAATCGGCCAGGGCGGCCTCACCCCTCCACTTT.

The table lists this clonotype with a few counts. V is TRBV2 and J is TRBJ2-7, with D perhaps matching TRBD1 (6 bases). The CDR3 length is 18 residues. Trimming took 7 bases from V and 4 from J, leaving 29 bases between them. In germline, CDR1 is SNHLY, CDR2 FYNNEI. CDR3 DNA sequence: TGTGCCAGCACCATTGGAGGTAACAGGGCCCCCGACTCTTACGAGCAGTACGTC. This gives the protein CASTIGGNRAPDSYEQYV.

This rearrangement joins TRBV29-1 to TRBJ1-5, with no clear D. Germline V gene data show CDR1 as SQVTM and CDR2 as ANQGSEA. V lost 0 bases, J lost 4 bases, and 10 bases lay in between. This CDR3 has 14 amino acids. In DNA, the CDR3 is TGCAGCGTTGAAGAATCGGGCAGTAATCAGCCCCAGCATTTT. Translating it yields CSVEESGSNQPQHF. The full variable domain, its missing parts supplied by reference TRBV29-1 and TRBJ1-5, is SAVISQKPSRDICQRGTSLTIQCQVDSQVTMMFWYRQQPGQSLTLIATANQGSEATYESGFVIDKFPISRPNLTFSTLTVSNMSPEDSSIYLCSVEESGSNQPQHFGDGTRLSIL.

This clonotype was seen ten or more times. The chain has TRBV5-1 and TRBJ2-7; weak D call: TRBD1 (5 bases). V was trimmed by 0 bases and J by 0 bases, leaving 7 bases between them. Germline CDR1 SGHRS, CDR2 YFSETQ. The CDR3 consists of 14 residues. The CDR3 here is CASSLDTGSYEQYV. For the CDR3, the DNA is TGCGCCAGCAGCTTGGATACAGGCTCCTACGAGCAGTACGTC.

The chain recombines TRBV28 with TRBJ2-7; D could derive from TRBD1 or TRBD2 (5 bases each). V was clipped by 7 bases and J by 6 bases, with 10 bases between them. Per the germline V gene, CDR1 is MDHEN and CDR2 is SYDVKM. The CDR3 runs to 11 residues. The CDR3 reads CASNLRGEQYF. Here the CDR3 DNA reads TGTGCCAGCAATTTGAGGGGCGAGCAGTACTTC.

This clonotype was found a few times. This chain uses TRBV29-1 with TRBJ2-3; D not resolved. The CDR3 consists of 10 residues. Germline V gene sequence: CDR1 SQVTM, CDR2 ANQGSEA. The V end was cut by 1 base, the J end by 7 bases, with 3 bases between. In DNA, the CDR3 is TGCAGCGTTGAAGGCCATACGCAGTATTTT. This gives the protein CSVEGHTQYF.

This clonotype was picked up a small number of times. Here the CDR3 reads CASLVRPGQPQHF. The CDR3 region has the DNA TGTGCCAGCCTCGTTAGACCCGGGCAGCCCCAGCATTTT. This chain connects TRBV6-1 to TRBJ1-5, with D uncertain. The germline V and J ends were trimmed by 8 bases and 7 bases, with 15 bases remaining between them. The CDR3 covers 13 residues. Germline CDR1 and CDR2: MNHNS and SASEGT.

This clonotype was counted only a few times. J is TRBJ2-5 and V is TRBV20-1, with a possible D match to TRBD2 (5 bases). Looked up from germline, CDR1 is DFQATT and CDR2 is SNEGSKA (reference sequence). V was cut by 4 bases and J by 4 bases, with 10 bases left in between. CDR3 length equals 12 residues. The CDR3 reads CSATMAGETQYF. The CDR3 DNA reads TGCAGTGCTACGATGGCGGGAGAGACCCAGTACTTC.